These 11 T cell receptor beta chains were sequenced from one sample in a study of CD8 T cells in ankylosing spondylitis. MiXCR was run by TCRdb on the 5' RACE reads, yielding one entry per CDR3 protein. The sample lists about 39,000 distinct CDR3 sequences; 10% to 13% were seen once. Sequenced sample: blood, either unsorted or a sorted T cell fraction (not recorded which). The receptors shown here come from a male donor with ankylosing spondylitis or in good health (not recorded which).

In its sample, this clonotype was seen many times. This chain links TRBV7-2 with TRBJ2-1; no clear D. V shed 0 bases and J shed 7 bases, with 10 bases lying between them. Per germline, CDR1 SGHTA and CDR2 FQGNSA. The length of the CDR3 is 14 residues. The CDR3 sequence: CASSLAFESNEQFF. The CDR3 bases are TGTGCCAGCAGCTTAGCCTTTGAGTCAAATGAGCAGTTCTTC.

This clonotype was seen only a few times. The V and J genes are TRBV18 and TRBJ2-5; possible D gene TRBD2, 5 bases. The germline CDR1 and CDR2 sequences are KGHSH and LQKENI. Trimming took off 3 bases at V and 2 bases at J, with 10 bases between the two ends. The CDR3 has 14 amino acids. The CDR3 nucleotides are TGTGCCAGCTCACCCTTAGGAGGACAAGAGACCCAGTACTTC. Translating it yields CASSPLGGQETQYF. Drawing the rest from reference TRBV18 and TRBJ2-5, the complete variable domain is NAGVMQNPRHLVRRRGQEARLRCSPMKGHSHVYWYRQLPEEGLKFMVYLQKENIIDESGMPKERFSAEFPKEGPSILRIQQVVRGDSAAYFCASSPLGGQETQYFGPGTRLLVL.

The CDR3 DNA follows: TGTGCCAGCAGCGCGCGGACAGGGCCAGAGACCCAGTACTTC. Translated: CASSARTGPETQYF. This chain links TRBV7-2 with TRBJ2-5; 8 bases are a match to TRBD1. The V and J ends lost 5 bases and 4 bases, in that order; junction bases with no gene match: 6. Germline V lookup: CDR1 SGHTA, CDR2 FQGNSA. The CDR3 covers 14 residues.

The chain couples TRBV6-1 to TRBJ1-4; possible D gene TRBD1, 5 bases. V lost 6 bases to trimming and J lost 5 bases, with 22 bases between them. Germline values: CDR1 MNHNS, CDR2 SASEGT. The CDR3 spans 17 residues. CDR3 sequence: CASRPGGADFRNEKLFF. CDR3 bases: TGTGCCAGCAGGCCCGGGGGAGCCGACTTTCGGAATGAAAAACTGTTTTTT.

This clonotype was counted ten times or more. The rearrangement links TRBV28 to TRBJ1-6; weak D call: TRBD1 (5 bases). The CDR3 loop spans 15 amino acids. Trimming removed 2 bases from V and 5 bases from J, with 10 bases in between. Per germline, CDR1 MDHEN and CDR2 SYDVKM. The CDR3 DNA sequence: TGTGCCAGCAGTTTACCCGGACACCATAATTCACCCCTCCACTTT. Translation: CASSLPGHHNSPLHF.

In its sample, this clonotype was seen many times. The chain has TRBV29-1 and TRBJ1-3; D remains unclear. The CDR3 has 12 residues. The germline V gene has CDR1 SQVTM and CDR2 ANQGSEA. Trimming removed 6 bases at V and 4 bases at J, with 10 bases between. The DNA for the CDR3 is TGCAGCGTGAGGGTCCCAGGAAACACCATATATTTT. Translated: CSVRVPGNTIYF.

This clonotype came up many times. The chain has TRBV6-1 and TRBJ2-1; TRBD2 matches at 7 bases. The V gene end was trimmed by 5 bases and the J gene end by 4 bases; junction bases not matched to a gene: 8. Germline V lookup: CDR1 MNHNS, CDR2 SASEGT. The CDR3 has 15 amino acids. The CDR3 coding sequence is TGTGCCAGCAGTCTCCGGGACTACACTTACAATGAGCAGTTCTTC. Translated, it gives CASSLRDYTYNEQFF.

This clonotype was counted at least ten times. The CDR3 sequence: CASSYSIGRRSTGELFF. The CDR3 bases are TGTGCCAGCAGTTACTCCATTGGCCGAAGGTCCACCGGGGAGCTGTTTTTT. V usage is TRBV6-2 or TRBV6-3 and J usage is TRBJ2-2; D not certain. V shed 0 bases and J shed 4 bases, with 15 bases lying between them. Germline CDR1 is MNHEY and CDR2 is SVGEGT. CDR3 length equals 17 residues.

This clonotype was counted ten times or more. Germline and junction disagree at one end, which may indicate a read error. The rearrangement links TRBV2 to TRBJ2-7, with 9 bases fitting TRBD1. In germline, CDR1 is SNHLY, CDR2 FYNNEI. This CDR3 comprises 15 residues. CDR3 in amino acids: CASREGPGQGYEQYF. The CDR3 coding sequence is TGTGCCAGCAGGGAAGGACCGGGACAGGGCTACGAGCAGTACTTC.

This clonotype appeared many times. The gene calls are TRBV18 and TRBJ2-1; D ambiguous. This CDR3 region has 15 residues. Germline V gives CDR1 KGHSH, CDR2 LQKENI. The V end was cut by 2 bases, the J end by 8 bases, with 16 bases between. The CDR3 is CASSPSSTYIDEQFF. CDR3 bases: TGTGCCAGCTCACCATCCTCAACCTACATCGATGAGCAGTTCTTC.

The chain combines TRBV12-3 or TRBV12-4 with TRBJ2-1, with 8 positions matching TRBD2. V dropped 4 bases and J dropped 8; count of bases not matched to a gene: 4. There are 13 residues in the CDR3. The CDR3 sequence: CASSSGTRHEQFF. The DNA of the CDR3 is TGTGCCAGCAGTTCCGGGACTAGACATGAGCAGTTCTTC.